The next 7 T cell receptor beta chains were all read from a single sample in a study of T cells in Graves' hyperthyroidism and ophthalmopathy. Template material for amplifying TCR beta CDR3 regions consisted of RNA transcripts. HTBI primers drove first-round RT-PCR of the TCR CDR3. Using its own MiXCR run on the multiplex PCR reads, TCRdb lists one record per CDR3 protein. The data show some 200,000 distinct CDR3 sequences, approximately 17% seen once. Input material: blood. The origin of the receptors is a man aged 45-65 years with Graves' hyperthyroidism.

This clonotype was recorded many times. The rearrangement links TRBV5-1 to TRBJ2-1; D is ambiguous. The CDR3 extends over 14 amino acids. Germline lookup yields CDR1 SGHRS and CDR2 YFSETQ. Deletions cut 3 bases from V and 9 bases from J, with 16 bases between. As DNA, the CDR3 is TGCGCCAGCAGCTATCATACGGCCAATTCTGAGCAGTTCTTC. Protein: CASSYHTANSEQFF.

This clonotype was recorded at least ten times. The chain uses TRBV3-1 and TRBJ2-7; TRBD2 aligns across 7 bases. Unmatched junction bases numbered 1, after V lost 1 base and J lost 7 bases. CDR3 length: 12 residues. CDR1 and CDR2 from the germline V gene are LGHDT and YNNKEL (reference sequence). CDR3 sequence: CASSQASGEQYF. Written as DNA, the CDR3 is TGTGCCAGCAGCCAAGCTAGCGGAGAGCAGTACTTC.

This clonotype was detected a few times. The chain joins TRBV5-1 to TRBJ1-1; D is uncertain. The germline CDR1 and CDR2 sequences are SGHRS and YFSETQ. This CDR3 spans 14 amino acids. The V and J ends lost 1 base and 0 bases respectively, with 7 bases between them. This CDR3 reads CASSLSGMNTEAFF. CDR3 sequence (DNA): TGCGCCAGCAGCTTGTCAGGCATGAACACTGAAGCTTTCTTT. The whole variable domain, filled in from reference TRBV5-1 and TRBJ1-1, reads KAGVTQTPRYLIKTRGQQVTLSCSPISGHRSVSWYQQTPGQGLQFLFEYFSETQRNKGNFPGRFSGRQFSNSRSEMNVSTLELGDSALYLCASSLSGMNTEAFFGQGTRLTVV.

This clonotype has only a few counts. V is TRBV5-1 and J is TRBJ2-3; tentative D call: TRBD1 (6 bases). The V end lost 0 bases, the J end lost 6 bases, and 11 bases lay between the germline ends. The CDR3 length is 14 residues. In germline, CDR1 is SGHRS, CDR2 YFSETQ. CDR3 sequence (DNA): TGCGCCAGCAGCTTGGCAGGGGTAGAGGATACGCAGTATTTT. This codes for CASSLAGVEDTQYF.

The sample holds a few counts of this clonotype. The conserved phenylalanine or tryptophan is not found at the CDR3 terminus, so this likely reflects a read error. V is TRBV6-2 or TRBV6-3 and J is TRBJ1-5; D uncertain. Germline loops: CDR1 MNHEY, CDR2 SVGEGT. CDR3 length equals 14 residues. V dropped 0 bases and J dropped 2 bases, with 5 bases sitting between them. Here the CDR3 reads CASSYSGGNQPQHL. The CDR3 DNA reads TGTGCCAGCAGTTACTCTGGGGGCAATCAGCCCCAGCATCTT.

V usage is TRBV7-2 and J usage is TRBJ2-7; TRBD1 matches at 9 bases. From germline, CDR1 is SGHTA and CDR2 FQGNSA. CDR3 length: 15 amino acids. J gave up 4 bases and V 5 bases, and 9 bases lay outside the gene matches. In DNA, the CDR3 is TGTGCCAGCAGCCCCGCCGGGACAGGGACTTACGAGCAGTACTTC. Its translation is CASSPAGTGTYEQYF. The full variable domain, completed using reference TRBV7-2 and TRBJ2-7, is GAGVSQSPSNKVTEKGKDVELRCDPISGHTALYWYRQSLGQGLEFLIYFQGNSAPDKSGLPSDRFSAERTGGSVSTLTIQRTQQEDSAVYLCASSPAGTGTYEQYFGPGTRLTVT.

This clonotype was counted at least ten times. The genes are TRBV7-9 and TRBJ2-1; 11 bases are shared with TRBD1. The CDR3 length is 14 residues. The ends lost 5 bases at V and 9 bases at J; junction bases unmatched: 6. Germline CDR1 is SEHNR and CDR2 is FQNEAQ (reference sequence). CDR3 nucleotides: TGTGCCAGCAGCCCCGGACAGGGGGCGGGTGAGCAGTTCTTC. As protein: CASSPGQGAGEQFF.